A selection of T cell receptor beta chains follows, all from one sample in a study of blood T cell repertoires in COVID-19. Sequenced by immunoSEQ multiplex PCR; TCRdb stores in-frame clones only, minus some. The sample has 6,000 to 6,500 clones; around 83% are singletons. Input material: peripheral blood. These receptors originate from a human donor with active COVID-19. The donor label of this sample is uncertain. CDR3s include the opening cysteine and the closing phenylalanine or tryptophan. Each record gives: D gene, V gene, J gene, clone size, CDR3 DNA, CDR3 protein. D genes are given only for firm matches. Only some rows state a clone size, as once, few, many or a class for expanded clones.

d_gene: NA; v_gene: TRBV7-6; j_gene: TRBJ2-1; abundance: NA; CDR3nt: TGTGCCAGCAGCGGCGGGGGGACAGGGCGCCTGTCTGAGCAGTTCTTC; CDR3aa: CASSGGGTGRLSEQFF
d_gene: TRBD2; v_gene: TRBV27; j_gene: TRBJ2-7; abundance: NA; CDR3nt: TGTGCCAGCAGTGCGTCTAGCGGGTACTCCTACGAGCAGTACTTC; CDR3aa: CASSASSGYSYEQYF
d_gene: NA; v_gene: TRBV6-4; j_gene: TRBJ2-2; abundance: NA; CDR3nt: TGTGCCAGCAGTGGACAGGACACCGGGGAGCTGTTTTTT; CDR3aa: CASSGQDTGELFF
d_gene: NA; v_gene: TRBV24-1; j_gene: TRBJ1-1; abundance: NA; CDR3nt: TGTGCCACCAGTGAGCGCATGAACACTGAAGCTTTCTTT; CDR3aa: CATSERMNTEAFF
d_gene: TRBD2; v_gene: TRBV13; j_gene: TRBJ2-3; abundance: NA; CDR3nt: TGTGCCAGCTTGGGACTAGCGGTTACCGAGGCTAGCACAGATACGCAGTATTTT; CDR3aa: CASLGLAVTEASTDTQYF
d_gene: NA; v_gene: TRBV5-1; j_gene: TRBJ2-5; abundance: NA; CDR3nt: TGCGCCAGCAGCTTATGGGGGGGCCTCGGAGAGACCCAGTACTTC; CDR3aa: CASSLWGGLGETQYF
d_gene: NA; v_gene: TRBV3-1/TRBV3-2; j_gene: TRBJ1-1; abundance: few; CDR3nt: TGTGCCAGCAGCCCTATACCCCGGGGGGTGAGCACTGAAGCTTTCTTT; CDR3aa: CASSPIPRGVSTEAFF
d_gene: NA; v_gene: TRBV29-1; j_gene: TRBJ1-2; abundance: NA; CDR3nt: TGCAGCGTCGCCGGGGGTAACATAGGAGAGGCTAACTATGGCTACACCTTC; CDR3aa: CSVAGGNIGEANYGYTF
d_gene: NA; v_gene: TRBV18; j_gene: TRBJ2-3; abundance: NA; CDR3nt: TGTGCCAGCTCACCATTGGTAGGGGCAAGCACAGATACGCAGTATTTT; CDR3aa: CASSPLVGASTDTQYF
d_gene: TRBD2; v_gene: TRBV4-2; j_gene: TRBJ2-2; abundance: NA; CDR3nt: TGTGCCAGCAGCCACAAAGCGGGGGGGCCCCTCACCGGGGAGCTGTTTTTT; CDR3aa: CASSHKAGGPLTGELFF
d_gene: TRBD1; v_gene: TRBV20-1; j_gene: TRBJ1-2; abundance: few; CDR3nt: TGCAGTGCTAGTGACAGGGTTGGATATGGCTACACCTTC; CDR3aa: CSASDRVGYGYTF
d_gene: TRBD2; v_gene: TRBV29-1; j_gene: TRBJ2-5; abundance: NA; CDR3nt: TGCAGCGGCAAGCGGGGGGGCCGGGGAGAGACCCAGTACTTC; CDR3aa: CSGKRGGRGETQYF
d_gene: NA; v_gene: TRBV5-1; j_gene: TRBJ2-7; abundance: NA; CDR3nt: TGCGCCAGCTACGTTACGGGATCCTACGAGCAGTACTTC; CDR3aa: CASYVTGSYEQYF
d_gene: NA; v_gene: TRBV6-2/TRBV6-3; j_gene: TRBJ2-3; abundance: NA; CDR3nt: TGTGCCAGCAGTGTTTCTAAGACAGATACGCAGTATTTT; CDR3aa: CASSVSKTDTQYF
d_gene: NA; v_gene: TRBV24-1; j_gene: TRBJ1-2; abundance: NA; CDR3nt: TGTGCCGCCTCAGACAGCTATGGCTACACCTTC; CDR3aa: CAASDSYGYTF
d_gene: NA; v_gene: TRBV7-2; j_gene: TRBJ1-4; abundance: NA; CDR3nt: TGTGCCAGCAGCTCCCCGAATGAAAAACTGTTTTTT; CDR3aa: CASSSPNEKLFF
d_gene: NA; v_gene: TRBV30; j_gene: TRBJ2-7; abundance: NA; CDR3nt: TGTGCCTGGAGTGTACGGGGAGTTTCTGGGCAGTACTTC; CDR3aa: CAWSVRGVSGQYF
d_gene: NA; v_gene: TRBV29-1; j_gene: TRBJ2-4; abundance: NA; CDR3nt: TGCAGCGTCTTCTTCCCGTACAAAAACATTCAGTACTTC; CDR3aa: CSVFFPYKNIQYF
d_gene: NA; v_gene: TRBV20-1; j_gene: TRBJ1-2; abundance: once; CDR3nt: TGCAGTGCTAGCGGGTTTGGCTACACCTTC; CDR3aa: CSASGFGYTF
d_gene: TRBD2; v_gene: TRBV2; j_gene: TRBJ2-7; abundance: NA; CDR3nt: TGTGCCAGCAAAGAAAGGGCGGGGGGCTACGAGCAGTACTTC; CDR3aa: CASKERAGGYEQYF
d_gene: NA; v_gene: TRBV21-1; j_gene: TRBJ2-3; abundance: NA; CDR3nt: TGTGCCAGCAGCACCCTCCTCCGACAGGGGATCACAGATACGCAGTATTTT; CDR3aa: CASSTLLRQGITDTQYF
d_gene: NA; v_gene: TRBV24-1; j_gene: TRBJ1-2; abundance: once; CDR3nt: TGTGCCACCAGTGGCAGGGGCTATGGCTACACCTTC; CDR3aa: CATSGRGYGYTF
d_gene: NA; v_gene: TRBV4-3; j_gene: TRBJ2-2; abundance: few; CDR3nt: TGCGCCAGCAGCCAAGACACCGCAGGGGGGACCGGGGAGCTGTTTTTT; CDR3aa: CASSQDTAGGTGELFF
d_gene: NA; v_gene: TRBV15; j_gene: TRBJ1-1; abundance: NA; CDR3nt: TGTGCCACCAGCAGAGATCTCCCTAGGATGAACACTGAAGCTTTCTTT; CDR3aa: CATSRDLPRMNTEAFF
d_gene: TRBD1; v_gene: TRBV4-1; j_gene: TRBJ2-7; abundance: NA; CDR3nt: TGCGCCAGCAGCCCTGGACAGGGGGCCTACGAGCAGTACTTC; CDR3aa: CASSPGQGAYEQYF
d_gene: NA; v_gene: TRBV5-1; j_gene: TRBJ2-1; abundance: once; CDR3nt: TGCGCCAGCAGCTCCCTCAATGAGCAGTTCTTC; CDR3aa: CASSSLNEQFF
d_gene: NA; v_gene: TRBV25-1; j_gene: TRBJ1-1; abundance: NA; CDR3nt: TGTGCCAGCAGTGAAGCAGGCAGGCCACAGAACACTGAAGCTTTCTTT; CDR3aa: CASSEAGRPQNTEAFF
d_gene: TRBD2; v_gene: TRBV7-3; j_gene: TRBJ2-3; abundance: few; CDR3nt: TGTGCCAGCAGCTTAGCGGGGGGAAGCACAGATACGCAGTATTTT; CDR3aa: CASSLAGGSTDTQYF
d_gene: NA; v_gene: TRBV15; j_gene: TRBJ2-3; abundance: NA; CDR3nt: TGTGCCACCAGCAGAGACATTGGCGGCCGCGGCACAGATACGCAGTATTTT; CDR3aa: CATSRDIGGRGTDTQYF
d_gene: TRBD1; v_gene: TRBV6-5; j_gene: TRBJ1-5; abundance: NA; CDR3nt: TGTGCCAGCAGCCCAGGGGGAGACAATCAGCCCCAGCATTTT; CDR3aa: CASSPGGDNQPQHF
d_gene: NA; v_gene: TRBV5-1; j_gene: TRBJ2-1; abundance: once; CDR3nt: TGCGCCAGCAGCGGCGGAGGAGGAGGCAATGAGCAGTTCTTC; CDR3aa: CASSGGGGGNEQFF
d_gene: NA; v_gene: TRBV6-1; j_gene: TRBJ1-2; abundance: NA; CDR3nt: TGTGCCAGCAGTGAAACGGACGGGGAAGGCTACACCTTC; CDR3aa: CASSETDGEGYTF
d_gene: TRBD2; v_gene: TRBV9; j_gene: TRBJ2-7; abundance: NA; CDR3nt: TGTGCCAGCAGCGTTGGCCTCGGGGGGTCCTACGAGCAGTACTTC; CDR3aa: CASSVGLGGSYEQYF
d_gene: TRBD2; v_gene: TRBV11-2; j_gene: TRBJ2-7; abundance: NA; CDR3nt: TGTGCCAGCAGCTTAGATCGGGGGGGATCCTACGAGCAGTACTTC; CDR3aa: CASSLDRGGSYEQYF
d_gene: NA; v_gene: TRBV3-1/TRBV3-2; j_gene: TRBJ2-3; abundance: NA; CDR3nt: TGTGCCAGCAGCCAAGGCGGGCTAGCGTCAGATACGCAGTATTTT; CDR3aa: CASSQGGLASDTQYF
d_gene: TRBD1; v_gene: TRBV9; j_gene: TRBJ1-2; abundance: NA; CDR3nt: TGTGCCAGCAGCGTAGTGGACAGGGGAATCTATGGCTACACCTTC; CDR3aa: CASSVVDRGIYGYTF
d_gene: TRBD1; v_gene: TRBV10-1; j_gene: TRBJ2-1; abundance: NA; CDR3nt: TGCGCCAGCAGTGAGTCGGGGACAGGGATTTACAATGAGCAGTTCTTC; CDR3aa: CASSESGTGIYNEQFF
d_gene: NA; v_gene: TRBV10-3; j_gene: TRBJ1-1; abundance: few; CDR3nt: TGTGCCATCAGTGAGGGAGGACAGTTGGAGGCTTTCTTT; CDR3aa: CAISEGGQLEAFF
d_gene: NA; v_gene: TRBV11-2; j_gene: TRBJ2-5; abundance: NA; CDR3nt: TGTGCCAGCAGCCCCCGGCGGGAGACCCAGTACTTC; CDR3aa: CASSPRRETQYF
d_gene: NA; v_gene: TRBV18; j_gene: TRBJ1-5; abundance: NA; CDR3nt: TGTGCCAGCTCACAGGGGTCGAAGCAGCCCCAGCATTTT; CDR3aa: CASSQGSKQPQHF
d_gene: NA; v_gene: TRBV4-1; j_gene: TRBJ1-3; abundance: NA; CDR3nt: TGCGCCAGCAGCCAGCTAGGAAACACCATATATTTT; CDR3aa: CASSQLGNTIYF
d_gene: TRBD1; v_gene: TRBV7-9; j_gene: TRBJ1-3; abundance: NA; CDR3nt: TGTGCCAGCACAGGAACAGGGGAAGGCTCTGGAAACACCATATATTTT; CDR3aa: CASTGTGEGSGNTIYF
d_gene: TRBD2; v_gene: TRBV30; j_gene: TRBJ2-1; abundance: NA; CDR3nt: TGTGCCTGGAGTTTCCTAGCGGGGGAATTCAATGAGCAGTTCTTC; CDR3aa: CAWSFLAGEFNEQFF
d_gene: TRBD1; v_gene: TRBV3-1/TRBV3-2; j_gene: TRBJ2-1; abundance: NA; CDR3nt: TGTGCCAGCAGCCGCGGGACAGGGTCCAATGAGCAGTTCTTC; CDR3aa: CASSRGTGSNEQFF
d_gene: NA; v_gene: TRBV2; j_gene: TRBJ2-5; abundance: NA; CDR3nt: TGTGCCAGCAGTGCAGGGTACCAAGAGATCCAGTACTTC; CDR3aa: CASSAGYQEIQYF
d_gene: NA; v_gene: TRBV7-9; j_gene: TRBJ1-4; abundance: NA; CDR3nt: TGTGCCAGCAGCACCTCTATCTATGAAAAACTGTTTTTT; CDR3aa: CASSTSIYEKLFF
d_gene: NA; v_gene: TRBV19; j_gene: TRBJ2-6; abundance: NA; CDR3nt: TGTGCCAGTATGAGGACACCAAAACCCTTCTCTGGGGCCAACGTCCTGACTTTC; CDR3aa: CASMRTPKPFSGANVLTF
d_gene: TRBD1; v_gene: TRBV3-1/TRBV3-2; j_gene: TRBJ2-5; abundance: once; CDR3nt: TGTGCCAGCAGCCAAGAGACAGGGGGTGGCCCGAGAGAGACCCAGTACTTC; CDR3aa: CASSQETGGGPRETQYF
d_gene: TRBD2; v_gene: TRBV4-1; j_gene: TRBJ2-1; abundance: once; CDR3nt: TGCGCCAGCAGCCAACCCGGGGGGTGGAAGCAGTTCTTC; CDR3aa: CASSQPGGWKQFF
d_gene: TRBD2; v_gene: TRBV3-1/TRBV3-2; j_gene: TRBJ2-6; abundance: NA; CDR3nt: TGTGCCAGCAGCCAAGGGACTAGCGGGGGTGGGGCCAACGTCCTGACTTTC; CDR3aa: CASSQGTSGGGANVLTF
d_gene: NA; v_gene: TRBV21-1; j_gene: TRBJ1-4; abundance: NA; CDR3nt: TGTGCCAGCAGCAAAGGAGGACAGGGGAGGTCTGGCCCTTTTTTCCCTACTAATGAAAAACTGTTTTTT; CDR3aa: CASSKGGQGRSGPFFPTNEKLFF
d_gene: TRBD2; v_gene: TRBV5-4; j_gene: TRBJ2-4; abundance: NA; CDR3nt: TGTGCCAGCAGCTTCCTAGCGGGGGGGCTCTTGGGAAACATTCAGTACTTC; CDR3aa: CASSFLAGGLLGNIQYF
d_gene: TRBD2; v_gene: TRBV9; j_gene: TRBJ2-1; abundance: NA; CDR3nt: TGTGCCAGCAGCGCGGGCGGGAGGGCCCACAATGAGCAGTTCTTC; CDR3aa: CASSAGGRAHNEQFF
d_gene: TRBD1; v_gene: TRBV2; j_gene: TRBJ2-7; abundance: NA; CDR3nt: TGTGCCAGCAGGCCAGGGCCTTTTGACAGGGGGCTGACCTACGAGCAGTACTTC; CDR3aa: CASRPGPFDRGLTYEQYF
d_gene: TRBD1; v_gene: TRBV2; j_gene: TRBJ1-5; abundance: NA; CDR3nt: TGTGCCAGCAGATCCGGGACAGGGTGGGGGGTAAATCAGCCCCAGCATTTT; CDR3aa: CASRSGTGWGVNQPQHF
d_gene: NA; v_gene: TRBV7-3; j_gene: TRBJ1-1; abundance: NA; CDR3nt: TGTGCCAGCAGCTTTGCGATCGGGGAGGAGGCTTTCTTT; CDR3aa: CASSFAIGEEAFF
d_gene: NA; v_gene: TRBV4-3; j_gene: TRBJ1-5; abundance: NA; CDR3nt: TGCGCCAGCAGCCAAGGCGTGTCTCAGCCCCAGCATTTT; CDR3aa: CASSQGVSQPQHF
d_gene: NA; v_gene: TRBV28; j_gene: TRBJ1-6; abundance: NA; CDR3nt: TGTGCCAGCAGTTCCAGGGGAAGCTCCTATAATTCACCCCTCCACTTT; CDR3aa: CASSSRGSSYNSPLHF
d_gene: NA; v_gene: TRBV4-1; j_gene: TRBJ2-2; abundance: NA; CDR3nt: TGCGCCAGCAGCCAAGAAGGGACTTATAGGACGAACACCGGGGAGCTGTTTTTT; CDR3aa: CASSQEGTYRTNTGELFF